This TCR beta chain was sequenced during a study of CD8+ T cells in alopecia areata (dated by TCRdb to between 2018 and 2020). In the study overall: Treated patients were enrolled in an open-label pilot trial of oral tofacitinib, 5 to 10 mg twice daily, for moderate-to-severe alopecia areata. Tofacitinib was given for 6 to 18 months, followed by 6 months of follow-up off drug to assess delayed response and recurrence. For the treated patients, the SALT score, which quantifies what percentage of scalp surface area is affected, served as the measure of disease severity. In both human patients and the C3H/HeJ mouse model, the study applied high-throughput TCRbeta sequencing to look at T cell clonal expansion in alopecia areata. Human TCRbeta sequencing covered scalp tissue and sorted CD4+ and CD8+ peripheral blood T cells from patchy and totalis/universalis alopecia areata patients and healthy controls. Biopsies were taken from tofacitinib-treated patients at baseline and at 4 and 24 weeks of treatment, and a later scalp biopsy was taken in several of the tofacitinib-treated patients. Clonality in the scalp was compared among normal scalp (n=4), patchy alopecia areata scalp (n=8), and alopecia totalis/universalis scalp (n=8). RNA was obtained with the PAXgene miRNA kit for fixed scalp, the miRNeasy kit for PBMCs, and the RNeasy kit for mouse skin. TCRbeta CDR3 regions were amplified by immunoSEQ multiplex PCR using 35 Vbeta forward and 13 Jbeta reverse primers.

General conclusions and limits of the study: Tofacitinib significantly decreased scalp clonality and the number of expanded CD8+ clones among the top 100 scalp clones. Compared with normal scalp, lesional scalp had higher clonality and more expanded CD8+ clones, particularly in alopecia totalis/universalis, a pattern that suggests antigenic drive. Shared TCR sequences between patients were less evident than in mice, which may be partly attributable to HLA diversity in the patient population. Unlike mouse skin, which is dominated by gammadelta T cells, normal human skin has resident alphabeta T cells that are also sequenced, and this complicates analysis of the scalp TCR repertoire. During tofacitinib treatment, many expanded lesional clones remained in scalp and blood, and this persistence may partly explain relapse after treatment is stopped. The treated cohort was small, with a single nonresponder, so links between baseline CD8+ expansion and response need larger studies.

Taken with the paper, the label for time point translates to: less than five weeks on oral tofacitinib. The treatment or condition label here, explained by the study, means: oral pan-JAK inhibitor, 5-10 mg twice daily. Lesional scalp punch biopsies and peripheral blood were collected from alopecia areata patients. After PBMCs were isolated by density centrifugation and stained for CD3, CD4 and CD8, a FACSAria was used to sort CD4+ and CD8+ T cells. To note about this clone: Its antigen remains unidentified. Base quality data are lacking; no much larger clone is found one base away.

The library was produced with the immunoSEQ multiplex PCR assay. RNA was extracted from all samples and reverse transcribed into cDNA, which served as template for TCR sequencing. SuperScript III was used to make first-strand cDNA, primed with a 2:1 mix of oligo-dT and random hexamers. A synthetic immune receptor repertoire was used to assess amplification bias, and residual bias was removed computationally. The authors' pipeline ran thus. Raw reads were preprocessed to remove errors, and CDR3 was defined according to IMGT conventions as the region from the conserved cysteine to phenylalanine. Clonality was calculated as 1 minus Shannon entropy normalized by log2 of the number of productive unique TCRs. Scalp TCRbeta sequences were cross-referenced with sorted blood CD4 and CD8 repertoires so that the CD4 or CD8 identity of scalp clones could be inferred. TCRdb obtained this table from immuneACCESS and retained in-frame rearrangements with V and J assigned. These tables miss some clones; where compared with another copy, unresolved V genes account for less than half of the shortfall, and the remainder is unexplained. That table furnishes V, J and clone size, whereas the DNA furnished D and trimming. This sample holds fewer than 250,000 clones; around 60% were observed only once. 0.65% to 0.7% of the sample is in the top ten clones.

V loses 4 bases, J loses 7 bases, and the germline ends lie 17 bases apart. The germline V gene supplies CDR1 SGHRS and CDR2 YFSETQ. The CDR3 contains 14 residues, cysteine and phenylalanine counted. CDR3 DNA is the only sequence kept; it has 42 bases, read in frame from the first base. The clonotype comes from a human donor with alopecia areata. The sample consisted of CD4+ T cells sorted from blood, taken at week 4, from a patient treated with tofacitinib. The sequence is built from TRBV5-1 and TRBJ2-5; the D gene cannot be named for sure. The CDR3 protein: CASSPEGVRRTQYF. In nucleotides, the sequence is TGCGCCAGCAGCCCGGAAGGCGTGCGGCGGACCCAGTACTTC.